One and the same sample provided the 10 T cell receptor beta chains below, sequenced in a study of T cell responses to AZD1222 COVID-19 vaccine. TCRdb's copy holds only in-frame clones and misses some; the assay was immunoSEQ multiplex PCR. This table has more than 95,000 clones, roughly 90% appearing once. Source: peripheral blood, taken on day 0 of AZD1222 vaccination. The receptor source for this set is an adult in good health.

The chain has TRBV16 and TRBJ1-2; 9 bases line up with TRBD1. The germline CDR1 and CDR2 sequences are KGHSY and FQNENV. Losses at the gene ends were 0 bases for V and 4 bases for J; bases not matched to a gene: 6. This CDR3 spans 16 amino acids. CDR3 nucleotide sequence: TGTGCCAGCAGCCAATCCGGGACAGGGAGCTTCTATGGCTACACCTTC. Translation gives CASSQSGTGSFYGYTF. The variable domain in full, completed from reference TRBV16 and TRBJ1-2, reads GEEVAQTPKHLVRGEGQKAKLYCAPIKGHSYVFWYQQVLKNEFKFLISFQNENVFDETGMPKERFSAKCLPNSPCSLEIQATKLEDSAVYFCASSQSGTGSFYGYTFGSGTRLTVV.

The table lists this clone with a few counts. The rearrangement joins TRBV7-9 to TRBJ1-6; 8 nucleotides align to TRBD1. The V segment lost 3 bases and the J segment 6 bases; nucleotides outside the gene matches: 4. Germline CDR1 and CDR2: SEHNR and FQNEAQ (reference sequence). The CDR3 length is 15 residues. CDR3 coding DNA: TGTGCCAGCAGCTTCCAGGGGGCCCGTAATTCACCCCTCCACTTT. Its translation is CASSFQGARNSPLHF.

The chain is built from TRBV4-2 and TRBJ2-7, with TRBD2 identical over 11 bases. The CDR3 has 17 amino acids. Germline V lookup: CDR1 LGHNA, CDR2 YNFKEQ. V gave up 0 bases and J gave up 3 bases; unmatched junction bases: 7. CDR3 bases: TGTGCCAGCAGCCAAGATGGCTTTGGGACTAGCGGCTACGAGCAGTACTTC. Translated: CASSQDGFGTSGYEQYF.

The CDR3 is CATTTGTSGNTIYF. The CDR3 DNA follows: TGTGCCACCACGACAGGGACCTCTGGAAACACCATATATTTT. The chain combines TRBV6-5 with TRBJ1-3, with 7 bases that match TRBD1. The CDR3 has 14 residues. Looked up from germline, CDR1 is MNHEY and CDR2 is SVGAGI. V shed 10 bases and J 0 bases; nucleotides not matched to a gene: 6.

The chain employs TRBV20-1 and TRBJ1-1; D gene ambiguous. V was trimmed by 3 bases and J by 7 bases, leaving 15 bases between them. There are 13 residues in the CDR3. Germline V lookup: CDR1 DFQATT, CDR2 SNEGSKA (reference sequence). CDR3 region: CSASRLAVVEAFF. CDR3 nucleotide sequence: TGCAGTGCTAGTAGGCTGGCAGTAGTTGAAGCTTTCTTT.

The chain employs TRBV2 and TRBJ1-5; weak D call: TRBD1 (6 bases). CDR1 and CDR2 from the germline V gene are SNHLY and FYNNEI. This CDR3 spans 16 amino acids. V gave up 8 bases and J gave up 4 bases, with 21 bases separating them. The CDR3 DNA sequence: TGTGCCAGCTCCCTGAGGAGGGGGGAATCGAATCAGCCCCAGCATTTT. It is translated as CASSLRRGESNQPQHF.

As DNA, the CDR3 is TGTGCCAGCAGTTTACGCGGGGTCCTCGGCTATGGCTACACCTTC. Its protein product is CASSLRGVLGYGYTF. V and J are TRBV28 and TRBJ1-2; D ambiguous. The length of the CDR3 is 15 residues. V was pared by 2 bases and J by 4 bases, with 14 bases between. Germline assignment: CDR1 MDHEN and CDR2 SYDVKM.

The chain has TRBV27 and TRBJ1-1, with 7 bases matching TRBD1. The junction had 6 bases not matched to a gene; V was cut back by 4 bases and J by 1 base. CDR3 length: 15 residues. Per the germline V gene, CDR1 is MNHEY and CDR2 is SMNVEV (reference sequence). The CDR3 loop is CASSSMDRRNTEAFF. CDR3 sequence (DNA): TGTGCCAGCAGTTCGATGGACAGGCGGAACACTGAAGCTTTCTTT.

V gene TRBV7-9 combines with J gene TRBJ1-1; no firm D call. Germline V CDR1 and CDR2: SEHNR, FQNEAQ (reference sequence). V was trimmed by 5 bases and J by 0 bases, leaving 13 bases between them. The CDR3 totals 15 residues. The CDR3 spells CASSHGRVLNTEAFF. CDR3 nucleotides: TGTGCCAGCAGCCACGGTAGAGTGTTGAACACTGAAGCTTTCTTT.

The J gene is TRBJ1-5, the V gene TRBV29-1; possible D gene TRBD1, 5 bases. Trimming pared 6 bases from V and 3 bases from J, leaving 12 bases between. Looked up from germline, CDR1 is SQVTM and CDR2 is ANQGSEA. The CDR3 has 13 amino acids. CDR3 nucleotide sequence: TGCAGCGTAGGGGACTATTCCAATCAGCCCCAGCATTTT. As protein: CSVGDYSNQPQHF.